The 18 T cell receptor beta chains presented below share a single source sample, sequenced in a study of cytomegalovirus exposure and HLA in healthy donors. Primers: 60 Vbeta forward and 13 Jbeta reverse. Measured with immunoSEQ multiplex PCR; TCRdb has only the in-frame clones, and not every one. This table has fewer than 110,000 clones, roughly 85% appearing once. Sequenced input: PBMCs. Every receptor here comes from a man aged 25-40 years in good health and CMV-seronegative.

This clone was detected only a few times. The chain couples TRBV7-8 to TRBJ2-1; 12 bases agree with TRBD2. The CDR3 extends over 17 amino acids. The V and J ends lost 5 bases and 4 bases, in that order; junction bases with no gene match: 9. Germline values: CDR1 SGHVS, CDR2 FQNEAQ. The CDR3 region is CASSPRLAGATYNEQFF. The CDR3 bases are TGTGCCAGCAGCCCGCGACTAGCGGGAGCTACTTACAATGAGCAGTTCTTC.

This clone has a single count. This sequence joins TRBV29-1 and TRBJ1-2; perhaps TRBD1 as D (6 bases). This CDR3 has 16 amino acids. The germline CDR1 and CDR2 sequences are SQVTM and ANQGSEA. The V end was cut by 1 base, the J end by 2 bases, with 17 bases between. The CDR3: CSVEGGGQPNNYGYTF. CDR3 nucleotide sequence: TGCAGCGTTGAAGGGGGGGGACAACCAAACAACTATGGCTACACCTTC.

The CDR3, as DNA: TGTGCCAGCAGCTTGGGCGAGAGGGACTCCTCTGGAAACACCATATATTTT. Translated: CASSLGERDSSGNTIYF. V gene TRBV5-6 combines with J gene TRBJ1-3; the D gene is possibly TRBD1 (5 bases). CDR3 length: 17 residues. Germline V gene data show CDR1 as SGHDT and CDR2 as YYEEEE. V lost 0 bases and J lost 0, with 13 bases in between.

The rearrangement joins TRBV27 to TRBJ1-2; D is perhaps TRBD1 (5 bases). The germline V gene encodes CDR1 MNHEY and CDR2 SMNVEV (reference sequence). The ends were cut back, 7 bases at V and 2 bases at J, with 11 bases in the middle. This CDR3 region has 13 residues. CDR3 loop: CASKRGLNYGYTF. The CDR3 DNA reads as TGTGCCAGCAAGCGGGGCCTAAACTATGGCTACACCTTC.

The DNA of the CDR3 is TGTGCCTGTTACCCAGGGGCTGAAGCTTTCTTT. Its protein product is CACYPGAEAFF. The chain recombines TRBV30 with TRBJ1-1; possibly TRBD1 for D (6 bases). Germline V gene lookup returns CDR1 GTSNPN and CDR2 SVGIG (reference sequence). This CDR3 is 11 amino acids long. V gave up 6 bases and J gave up 6 bases, with 11 bases separating them.

With regard to this clone: Germline is not matched at one junction end, which may reflect a read error. The chain links TRBV6-1 to TRBJ1-5, with TRBD1 as a possible D gene (5 bases). Germline CDR1 and CDR2: MNHNS and SASEGT. This CDR3 is built from 16 residues. Here the CDR3 DNA reads TGTGCCAGCAGTGAGGGGGGGAGTCATAGCACTCAGCCCCAGCATTTT. This codes for CASSEGGSHSTQPQHF.

This chain uses TRBV9 with TRBJ2-5; TRBD2 agrees at 16 bases. CDR3 length: 18 amino acids. Per germline, CDR1 SGDLS and CDR2 YYNGEE. After removal of 2 bases from V and 2 bases from J, the junction contained 6 bases not matched to a gene. The CDR3 sequence: CASSVGTSGRGRQETQYF. The CDR3 DNA follows: TGTGCCAGCAGCGTGGGGACTAGCGGGAGGGGTAGACAAGAGACCCAGTACTTC.

The V call is TRBV6-5, the J call TRBJ2-1, with 8 positions matching TRBD2. Germline V gene data show CDR1 as MNHEY and CDR2 as SVGAGI. The ends lost 2 bases at V and 4 bases at J; junction bases unmatched: 7. This CDR3 is 16 amino acids long. The CDR3 sequence is CASSYEWGGGYNEQFF. In DNA form, the CDR3 reads TGTGCCAGCAGTTACGAGTGGGGCGGGGGGTACAATGAGCAGTTCTTC.

The gene calls are TRBV5-4 and TRBJ2-1; 8 positions agree with TRBD2. The germline V gene encodes CDR1 SGHNT and CDR2 YYREEE (reference sequence). Germline trimming cut 0 bases from V and 0 bases from J; bases unmatched to any gene: 2. This CDR3 region has 16 residues. The chain's CDR3 is CASSLGGTSSYNEQFF. DNA of the CDR3: TGTGCCAGCAGCTTGGGGGGGACTAGCTCCTACAATGAGCAGTTCTTC.

The rearrangement uses TRBV9 and TRBJ2-1, with 7 nucleotides matching TRBD2. CDR3 length: 16 amino acids. Trimming removed 4 bases from V and 2 bases from J; junction bases left unmatched: 9. Germline CDR1 SGDLS, CDR2 YYNGEE. The CDR3 sequence is CASSPGGSGTYNEQFF. CDR3 DNA sequence: TGTGCCAGCAGCCCCGGGGGAAGCGGGACCTACAATGAGCAGTTCTTC.

The rearrangement uses TRBV7-6 and TRBJ2-1; 9 nucleotides align to TRBD2. CDR1 and CDR2 (germline): SGHVS, FNYEAQ. This CDR3 contains 15 residues. Trimming removed 4 bases from V and 14 bases from J; junction bases left unmatched: 15. The CDR3 region has the DNA TGTGCCAGCAGCTCTATCGAGGCTAGCGGGACCGTCAAGTTCTTC. It specifies CASSSIEASGTVKFF.

This chain links TRBV11-2 with TRBJ2-7; TRBD1 agrees at 7 bases. The CDR3 consists of 13 residues. The trim removed 0 bases at V and 11 bases at J, leaving 7 bases unmatched. Germline V gene lookup returns CDR1 SGHAT and CDR2 FQNNGV. The CDR3 spells CASSLDLTGKKYF. In DNA form, the CDR3 reads TGTGCCAGCAGCTTAGATCTGACAGGGAAGAAGTACTTC.

This clone was observed a single time. The genes are TRBV25-1 and TRBJ2-6; TRBD1 might be the D (5 bases). The CDR3 loop spans 15 amino acids. The V gene's germline CDR1 is MGHDK and CDR2 SYGVNS. V was pared by 1 base and J by 4 bases, with 8 bases between. The CDR3 here is CASSESGSGANVLTF. CDR3 in DNA: TGTGCCAGCAGTGAATCAGGGTCAGGGGCCAACGTCCTGACTTTC.

This clone has more than one count but fewer than ten. V gene TRBV5-4 combines with J gene TRBJ2-5, with D perhaps matching TRBD1 (5 bases). Germline V gives CDR1 SGHNT, CDR2 YYREEE (reference sequence). V lost 1 base and J 4 bases, leaving 11 bases between the germline ends. The CDR3 runs 14 residues. The CDR3 region has the DNA TGTGCCAGCAGCTTGACCCAGGGTCCAGAGACCCAGTACTTC. This codes for CASSLTQGPETQYF.

The chain carries TRBV5-4 and TRBJ1-2, with D unresolved. This CDR3 comprises 13 residues. From germline, CDR1 is SGHNT and CDR2 YYREEE (reference sequence). Trimming cost V 5 bases and J 3 bases, with 11 bases left between them. CDR3: CASSTSTDYGYTF. CDR3 sequence (DNA): TGTGCCAGCAGTACTTCAACAGACTATGGCTACACCTTC. The full variable domain, rest sourced from reference TRBV5-4 and TRBJ1-2, is ETGVTQSPTHLIKTRGQQVTLRCSSQSGHNTVSWYQQALGQGPQFIFQYYREEENGRGNFPPRFSGLQFPNYSSELNVNALELDDSALYLCASSTSTDYGYTFGSGTRLTVV.

The chain links TRBV5-1 to TRBJ2-2; 10 bases agree with TRBD2. Germline-derived CDR1 and CDR2 are SGHRS and YFSETQ. The J segment lost 5 bases and the V segment lost 5 bases, leaving 12 bases of the junction unmatched. This CDR3 has 17 residues. CDR3 region: CASSSRWERGGTGELFF. CDR3 sequence (DNA): TGCGCCAGCAGTTCCCGCTGGGAGCGGGGGGGGACCGGGGAGCTGTTTTTT.

In its sample, this clone was seen a few times. This rearrangement joins TRBV7-9 to TRBJ2-7; perhaps TRBD2 as D (5 bases). CDR3 length: 15 amino acids. Between the trimmed V and J ends, which lost 5 bases and 6 bases, there was a span of 20 bases. CDR1 is SEHNR, CDR2 FQNEAQ, per germline (reference sequence). The CDR3 DNA follows: TGTGCCAGCAGCCTCAACTGGGCGGCGGGCGCCGAGCAGTACTTC. Encoded protein: CASSLNWAAGAEQYF. The full variable domain, rest sourced from reference TRBV7-9 and TRBJ2-7, is DTGVSQNPRHKITKRGQNVTFRCDPISEHNRLYWYRQTLGQGPEFLTYFQNEAQLEKSRLLSDRFSAERPKGSFSTLEIQRTEQGDSAMYLCASSLNWAAGAEQYFGPGTRLTVT.

Only a few counts were recorded for this clone. The chain has TRBV4-1 and TRBJ2-7; tentative D call: TRBD2 (6 bases). V was clipped by 3 bases and J by 1 base, with 13 bases between them. The CDR3 extends over 15 amino acids. Per the germline V gene, CDR1 is MGHRA and CDR2 is YSYEKL. The CDR3 DNA follows: TGCGCCAGCAGCCACGGGACTTCTTCTTCCTACGAGCAGTACTTC. Protein product: CASSHGTSSSYEQYF.